The present T cell receptor (beta chain) was sequenced within a study of blood T cells in healthy people across ages. Study summary: Template switching captured about one barcoded beta molecule per two T cells.

The V and J ends lost 9 bases and 2 bases, in that order; junction bases with no gene match: 7. The length of the CDR3 is 14 residues. CDR1 and CDR2 from the germline V gene are SGHRS and YFSETQ. This clonotype showed up just a few times. For the second PCR, which ran for roughly 6 to 12 cycles, a sample-barcoded 5' primer and a J-beta primer mix were used. Via MiXCR, TCRdb re-called the 5' RACE reads, giving one row per CDR3 protein. The sample lists around 750,000 distinct CDR3 sequences; about 53% were seen once. The genes are TRBV5-1 and TRBJ2-1; 8 nucleotides line up with TRBD1. The sample was blood. The TCR was taken from an elderly man in good health. This CDR3 reads CATRTGLTYNEQFF. The CDR3 nucleotides are TGCGCCACCAGGACAGGGCTGACCTACAATGAGCAGTTCTTC.